The 3 T cell receptor beta chains listed next were all sequenced from one sample in a study of blood T cells in healthy people across ages. Then a second PCR, running roughly 6 to 11 cycles, was carried out with a sample-barcoded 5' primer and a J-beta primer mix. TCRdb analysed the 5' RACE reads with MiXCR anew, one entry per CDR3 protein. The sample comprises 910,000 or so distinct CDR3 sequences, 45% to 60% of which are singletons, and over 20% rests with the top ten. The specimen sequenced was blood. Source of these receptors: a woman aged 55-75 years in good health.

J is TRBJ2-1 and V is TRBV5-1; 8 nucleotides line up with TRBD1. This CDR3 comprises 14 residues. Germline lookup yields CDR1 SGHRS and CDR2 YFSETQ. V lost 7 bases and J lost 8; bases outside the gene matches: 11. The CDR3 sequence: CASVSLSGGHEQFF. The CDR3 nucleotides are TGCGCCAGCGTGTCCCTGTCAGGGGGCCATGAGCAGTTCTTC. The full variable domain, rest sourced from reference TRBV5-1 and TRBJ2-1, is KAGVTQTPRYLIKTRGQQVTLSCSPISGHRSVSWYQQTPGQGLQFLFEYFSETQRNKGNFPGRFSGRQFSNSRSEMNVSTLELGDSALYLCASVSLSGGHEQFFGPGTRLTVL.

The V and J genes are TRBV12-3 or TRBV12-4 and TRBJ2-3, with TRBD2 as a possible D gene (5 bases). V was cut by 6 bases and J by 5 bases, with 12 bases left in between. This CDR3 is built from 13 residues. The CDR3: CASSIASGDTQYF. CDR3 nucleotide sequence: TGTGCCAGCAGCATAGCGAGCGGAGATACGCAGTATTTT.

V is TRBV5-5 and J is TRBJ2-7; no clear D gene. The CDR3 is 15 residues long. The V and J ends lost 1 base and 4 bases respectively, with 15 bases between them. Germline CDR1 and CDR2: SGHKS and YYEKEE (reference sequence). CDR3: CASSLLDSGWYEQYF. In DNA, the CDR3 is TGTGCCAGCAGCTTGTTAGATTCAGGTTGGTACGAGCAGTACTTC.